Shown below are 27 T cell receptor beta chains from a single sample sequenced in a study. One entry per CDR3 protein, called by TCRdb with MiXCR from the RT-PCR reads. This sample has about 680,000 distinct CDR3 sequences, with 14% found just once. The source material was memory CD4+ T cells from blood. The source of these receptors is a female donor in good health, serving as a healthy control.

The sample holds a few counts of this clonotype. The rearrangement links TRBV7-9 to TRBJ1-1, with a tentative D call TRBD1 (5 bases). The germline gives CDR1 SEHNR, CDR2 FQNEAQ (reference sequence). The V end lost 2 bases, the J end lost 3 bases, and 10 bases lay between the germline ends. This CDR3 has 14 residues. CDR3 loop: CASSLLGRDTEAFF. In DNA form, the CDR3 reads TGTGCCAGCAGCTTACTTGGCAGGGACACTGAAGCTTTCTTT.

This clonotype was seen at least ten times. Written as DNA, the CDR3 is TGTGCCAGCAGTTTATCCGGGACAGGCGACTACGAGCAGTACTTC. This codes for CASSLSGTGDYEQYF. The genes are TRBV6-5 and TRBJ2-7; 8 nucleotides line up with TRBD1. V dropped 4 bases and J dropped 3; count of bases not matched to a gene: 8. Germline loops: CDR1 MNHEY, CDR2 SVGAGI. This CDR3 contains 15 residues.

A few counts support this clonotype. This chain links TRBV12-3 or TRBV12-4 with TRBJ2-5; the D gene is possibly TRBD1 (5 bases). Trimming shortened V by 0 bases and J by 7 bases, and 6 bases separated the two germline ends. The CDR3 contains 12 residues. CDR3 amino acids: CASSLADRTQYF. CDR3 bases: TGTGCCAGCAGTTTAGCCGACAGGACCCAGTACTTC.

This clonotype was seen more than once but under ten times. This chain links TRBV12-3 or TRBV12-4 with TRBJ2-7, with D uncertain. The CDR3 sequence is 12 residues long. Trimming left V 4 bases short and J 6 bases short, with 10 bases between. DNA for the CDR3: TGTGCCAGCAGTTACGCCGCGCGCGAGCAGTACTTC. Its translation: CASSYAAREQYF.

Ten or more counts support this clonotype. The chain recombines TRBV10-3 with TRBJ1-2, with unresolved D. The V gene's germline CDR1 is ENHRY and CDR2 SYGVKD. Deletions cut 3 bases from V and 8 bases from J, with 10 bases between. The CDR3 runs to 12 residues. The CDR3 DNA sequence: TGTGCCATCAGTGATGGGGTGTGGGGCTACACCTTC. Protein sequence: CAISDGVWGYTF.

The V call is TRBV11-3, the J call TRBJ2-1; 16 bases map to TRBD2. With 5 bases clipped from V and 9 bases from J, the junction kept 4 bases outside the gene matches. The length of the CDR3 is 15 residues. From germline, CDR1 is SGHNT and CDR2 YENEEA. The CDR3 coding sequence is TGTGCCAGCAGCCCGGGACTAGCGGGAGGGCGTGAGCAGTTCTTC. Its translation: CASSPGLAGGREQFF.

At least ten counts were recorded for this clonotype. The chain joins TRBV29-1 to TRBJ1-1, with 7 bases lining up with TRBD1. From germline, CDR1 is SQVTM and CDR2 ANQGSEA. This CDR3 is 14 amino acids long. J gave up 4 bases and V 0 bases, and 5 bases lay outside the gene matches. CDR3 protein: CSVEEGGGGTEAFF. The CDR3 coding sequence is TGCAGCGTTGAAGAAGGGGGCGGTGGCACTGAAGCTTTCTTT.

This clonotype has just a few counts. The V and J genes are TRBV6-5 and TRBJ2-3; 11 positions agree with TRBD2. Germline V gives CDR1 MNHEY, CDR2 SVGAGI. The trim removed 8 bases at V and 7 bases at J, leaving 11 bases unmatched. The CDR3 covers 15 residues. The CDR3 coding sequence is TGTGCCAGCTCAGTGGGGACTAGCGGCGAGAATACGCAGTATTTT. Its translation: CASSVGTSGENTQYF.

This clonotype was seen more than once but under ten times. The chain has TRBV30 and TRBJ1-1; D is undetermined. This CDR3 contains 11 residues. Germline loops: CDR1 GTSNPN, CDR2 SVGIG (reference sequence). V lost 2 bases and J lost 1, with 2 bases in between. As DNA, the CDR3 is TGTGCCTGGAGTTGGAACACTGAAGCTTTCTTT. Translated: CAWSWNTEAFF.

The chain joins TRBV12-3 or TRBV12-4 to TRBJ2-1, with 9 bases aligning to TRBD2. V lost 1 base to trimming and J lost 11 bases; unmatched junction nucleotides: 15. There are 17 residues in the CDR3. This CDR3 reads CASSLDPVLREGNKQFF. CDR3 coding DNA: TGTGCCAGCAGTTTAGACCCCGTCTTGCGGGAGGGTAATAAGCAGTTCTTC.

The chain recombines TRBV20-1 with TRBJ1-5; a weak D match, TRBD1 (5 bases). This CDR3 is built from 15 residues. Trimming shortened V by 2 bases and J by 3 bases, and 14 bases separated the two germline ends. Germline V gene lookup returns CDR1 DFQATT and CDR2 SNEGSKA (reference sequence). The CDR3 nucleotides read TGCAGTGCTAGAAAAACCACAGGCTTCAATCAGCCCCAGCATTTT. Protein: CSARKTTGFNQPQHF.

The chain uses TRBV20-1 and TRBJ2-7; 10 nucleotides align to TRBD1. The germline CDR1 and CDR2 sequences are DFQATT and SNEGSKA (reference sequence). The CDR3 consists of 12 residues. V was pared by 8 bases and J by 5 bases, with 6 bases of the junction left unmatched. DNA for the CDR3: TGCAGTCGACAGGGGGCTCTTAACGAGCAGTACTTC. This sequence encodes CSRQGALNEQYF.

V and J are TRBV24-1 and TRBJ2-7, with D unresolved. Germline V CDR1 and CDR2: KGHDR, SFDVKD. The CDR3 extends over 14 amino acids. Trimming shortened V by 9 bases and J by 0 bases, and 14 bases separated the two germline ends. The CDR3 DNA reads TGTGCCACCCCCTTAGACACCGACTCCTACGAGCAGTACTTC. Amino acid sequence: CATPLDTDSYEQYF.

This clonotype appeared many times. V and J are TRBV7-9 and TRBJ2-1; no reliable D call. V was shortened by 1 base and J by 0 bases, with 10 bases between the two germline ends. CDR3 length: 16 residues. Germline V gives CDR1 SEHNR, CDR2 FQNEAQ (reference sequence). CDR3 nucleotides: TGTGCCAGCAGCTTAGGACGGACGAGCTCCTACAATGAGCAGTTCTTC. This translates into CASSLGRTSSYNEQFF.

This clonotype was seen only a few times. The J gene is TRBJ2-3, the V gene TRBV24-1; TRBD1 is a possible D gene (5 bases). Germline V CDR1 and CDR2: KGHDR, SFDVKD. V lost 3 bases and J lost 2, with 5 bases in between. This CDR3 region has 13 residues. The CDR3 loop is CATSDGATDTQYF. The CDR3 region has the DNA TGTGCCACCAGTGATGGGGCCACAGATACGCAGTATTTT.

Of note for this clonotype: This may arise from a read error, as a much more abundant clone is one base away. The chain recombines TRBV6-6 with TRBJ1-3; 8 bases agree with TRBD1. Trimming took 4 bases from V and 0 from J; bases not matched to a gene: 8. The CDR3 contains 17 residues. Germline V gene sequence: CDR1 MNHNY, CDR2 SVGAGI (reference sequence). The CDR3 here is CASSWGTGQDSGNTIYF. The CDR3 DNA follows: TGTGCCAGCAGTTGGGGGACAGGCCAGGACTCTGGAAACACCATATATTTT.

Only a few counts were recorded for this clonotype. V gene TRBV6-5 combines with J gene TRBJ1-6; 7 bases agree with TRBD1. V shed 5 bases and J 9 bases; nucleotides not matched to a gene: 19. Per the germline V gene, CDR1 is MNHEY and CDR2 is SVGAGI. The CDR3 has 18 residues. CDR3 amino acids: CASSLKPNRGETSSPLHF. The CDR3 nucleotides read TGTGCCAGCAGTCTCAAACCAAACAGGGGAGAGACAAGTTCACCCCTCCACTTT.

This chain joins TRBV29-1 and TRBJ1-1; D not certain. With 6 bases removed from V and 7 bases from J, the gap between germline ends came to 12 bases. The CDR3 loop spans 11 amino acids. In germline, CDR1 is SQVTM, CDR2 ANQGSEA. DNA of the CDR3: TGCAGCGTCCGACGGAGTCTTGAAGCTTTCTTT. Protein sequence: CSVRRSLEAFF.

On this clonotype: This may come from a read error, since a much larger clone is one base off. The V gene is TRBV20-1, the J gene TRBJ2-3, with D hard to call. The V end was cut by 0 bases, the J end by 2 bases, with 15 bases between. The CDR3 is 16 residues long. Looked up from germline, CDR1 is DFQATT and CDR2 is SNEGSKA (reference sequence). CDR3 DNA: TGCAGTGCTAGAGACCCCGCGGCGGACCACACAGATACGCAGTATTTT. This gives the protein CSARDPAADHTDTQYF.

This chain uses TRBV25-1 with TRBJ1-2; D perhaps matches TRBD1 (6 bases). The CDR3 sequence is 11 residues long. V was clipped by 8 bases and J by 8 bases, with 12 bases between them. The V gene's germline CDR1 is MGHDK and CDR2 SYGVNS. CDR3 amino acids: CASGGALGYTF. CDR3 bases: TGTGCCAGCGGGGGGGCGCTCGGCTACACCTTC.

This chain links TRBV3-1 with TRBJ2-1, with TRBD2 matching 10 bases. This CDR3 spans 15 amino acids. The germline gives CDR1 LGHDT, CDR2 YNNKEL (reference sequence). V shed 6 bases, J shed 4 bases, and the junction held 6 bases outside the gene matches. This chain's CDR3 is CASSDAGLAYNEQFF. Written as DNA, the CDR3 is TGTGCCAGCAGTGACGCGGGACTAGCGTACAATGAGCAGTTCTTC.

This clonotype came up many times. This chain links TRBV4-3 with TRBJ2-3; 8 nucleotides agree with TRBD1. The CDR3 runs to 16 residues. Germline values: CDR1 LGHNA, CDR2 YSLEER. Losses at the gene ends were 3 bases for V and 2 bases for J; bases not matched to a gene: 7. CDR3 sequence: CASSQNGQGLTDTQYF. The DNA for the CDR3 is TGCGCCAGCAGCCAGAACGGACAGGGCCTCACAGATACGCAGTATTTT.

This clonotype was recorded a few times. The V gene is TRBV4-2, the J gene TRBJ2-7, with D possibly being TRBD2 (6 bases). The CDR3 has 19 amino acids. The V and J ends lost 0 bases and 0 bases respectively, with 21 bases between them. Germline assignment: CDR1 LGHNA and CDR2 YNFKEQ. The CDR3 here is CASSQDLNRGGVTSYEQYF. CDR3 bases: TGTGCCAGCAGCCAAGATCTCAATCGTGGCGGGGTGACCTCCTACGAGCAGTACTTC.

This rearrangement joins TRBV12-3 or TRBV12-4 to TRBJ2-7; either TRBD1 or TRBD2 may fit D (6 bases each). The V end was cut by 10 bases, the J end by 4 bases, with 23 bases between. CDR3 size: 15 residues. This CDR3 reads CATLKGGRGPYEQYF. In DNA, the CDR3 is TGTGCCACCTTAAAAGGGGGACGGGGGCCTTACGAGCAGTACTTC.

This rearrangement joins TRBV7-2 to TRBJ1-1; 7 nucleotides align to TRBD1. The junction had 14 bases not matched to a gene; V was cut back by 4 bases and J by 6 bases. The CDR3 is 16 amino acids. Germline CDR1 is SGHTA and CDR2 is FQGNSA. CDR3 amino acids: CASSSRQGGNGAEAFF. The CDR3 DNA reads as TGTGCCAGCAGCTCGCGACAGGGAGGGAATGGGGCTGAAGCTTTCTTT.

The V call is TRBV20-1, the J call TRBJ2-1; D is possibly TRBD2 (5 bases). Germline CDR1 DFQATT, CDR2 SNEGSKA (reference sequence). CDR3 length: 15 amino acids. Deletions cut 0 bases from V and 0 bases from J, with 9 bases between. The CDR3 DNA sequence: TGCAGTGCTAGAGATCTGGGGAGCTCCTACAATGAGCAGTTCTTC. This translates into CSARDLGSSYNEQFF.

This clonotype was observed a few times. The chain employs TRBV6-5 and TRBJ1-2; D gene uncertain. Germline CDR1 is MNHEY and CDR2 is SVGAGI. With 1 base removed from V and 2 bases from J, the gap between germline ends came to 11 bases. This CDR3 spans 15 amino acids. CDR3 sequence reads: CASSYYSVGNYGYTF. The CDR3 region has the DNA TGTGCCAGCAGTTACTATTCTGTCGGGAACTATGGCTACACCTTC.